This T cell receptor beta chain is drawn from a study of T cell responses to AZD1222 COVID-19 vaccine. Study-wide points: Vaccine-related CD4 TCRs covered spike, predominating at 160-218 and 743-854. Nearly half of the spike-specific TCRs reportedly recognize variant regions that carry no mutations.

Regarding this clone: Its antigen is unidentified.

The V gene end was trimmed by 6 bases and the J gene end by 0 bases; junction bases not matched to a gene: 9. The V gene's germline CDR1 is LNHNV and CDR2 YYDKDF (reference sequence). The CDR3 extends over 16 amino acids. The method was immunoSEQ multiplex PCR; TCRdb's version includes in-frame clones alone and lacks a portion of them. The table records about 150,000 clones, approximately 90% of them present only once. Second doses were pooled across both intervals (about 4 or about 12 weeks). The chain is built from TRBV15 and TRBJ1-1, with 8 bases identical to TRBD1. The clonotype originates from an adult who received the AZD1222 COVID-19 vaccine. The source was peripheral blood, collected 28 days after the second AZD1222 dose. The CDR3 bases are TGTGCCACCAGTTCTACAGGGGGAGGTTTGAACACTGAAGCTTTCTTT. It is translated as CATSSTGGGLNTEAFF.